The 20 T cell receptor beta chains given below trace back to one sample, sequenced in a study of blood T cell repertoires in COVID-19. Assay used: immunoSEQ multiplex PCR; TCRdb lists only in-frame clones, some missing. The table has about 200,000 clones, roughly 85% seen once. The sample was PBMCs or T cells enriched from blood (not recorded which). These receptors originate from a woman aged 50 to 60 who had been exposed to COVID-19.

The chain uses TRBV5-6 and TRBJ1-6; no definite D call. Germline V gives CDR1 SGHDT, CDR2 YYEEEE. V was clipped by 3 bases and J by 8 bases, with 6 bases between them. There are 12 residues in the CDR3. The CDR3 reads CASSSDYSPLHF. For the CDR3, the DNA is TGTGCCAGCAGCTCGGACTATTCACCCCTCCACTTT.

This rearrangement joins TRBV7-9 to TRBJ1-4, with a possible D match to TRBD1 (6 bases). Germline V lookup: CDR1 SEHNR, CDR2 FQNEAQ (reference sequence). CDR3 length equals 15 residues. The V and J ends lost 3 bases and 2 bases respectively, with 10 bases between them. CDR3 coding DNA: TGTGCCAGCAGCTTGGGACACTTTACTAATGAAAAACTGTTTTTT. This translates into CASSLGHFTNEKLFF. Full variable domain (outside the CDR3, taken from reference TRBV7-9 and TRBJ1-4): DTGVSQNPRHKITKRGQNVTFRCDPISEHNRLYWYRQTLGQGPEFLTYFQNEAQLEKSRLLSDRFSAERPKGSFSTLEIQRTEQGDSAMYLCASSLGHFTNEKLFFGSGTQLSVL.

This chain connects TRBV7-7 to TRBJ2-5, with D maybe TRBD2 (7 bases). The CDR3 sequence is 16 residues long. Germline lookup yields CDR1 SSHAT and CDR2 FNYEAQ (reference sequence). V dropped 5 bases and J dropped 2 bases, with 18 bases sitting between them. CDR3 DNA: TGTGCCAGCAGCCCCAGGGGAGCGGGGACTCAAGAGACCCAGTACTTC. This sequence encodes CASSPRGAGTQETQYF.

This clone was seen a few times. V gene TRBV5-1 combines with J gene TRBJ2-2; unclear D gene. This CDR3 comprises 14 residues. CDR1 is SGHRS, CDR2 YFSETQ, per germline. Trimming took off 4 bases at V and 3 bases at J, with 10 bases between the two ends. DNA of the CDR3: TGCGCCAGCAGCGACCAGGATTACACCGGGGAGCTGTTTTTT. Its protein is CASSDQDYTGELFF.

The chain recombines TRBV11-2 with TRBJ2-7; 7 nucleotides agree with TRBD2. Germline CDR1 and CDR2: SGHAT and FQNNGV. V lost 3 bases, J lost 2 bases, and 4 bases stayed unmatched. This CDR3 has 14 residues. DNA of the CDR3: TGTGCCAGCAGCTTTAGCGGGCCCCCCTACGAGCAGTACTTC. Its translation is CASSFSGPPYEQYF.

This clone was observed a single time. The chain links TRBV7-2 to TRBJ1-2; the match to TRBD1 covers 9 bases. Germline V gene lookup returns CDR1 SGHTA and CDR2 FQGNSA. The ends lost 4 bases at V and 4 bases at J; junction bases unmatched: 7. The CDR3 has 15 amino acids. CDR3 DNA: TGTGCCAGCAGCTCTACCGGGACAGGGAGCTATGGCTACACCTTC. Encoded protein: CASSSTGTGSYGYTF.

The chain links TRBV10-3 to TRBJ1-1; the D gene is possibly TRBD1 (6 bases). This CDR3 spans 12 amino acids. The V gene's germline CDR1 is ENHRY and CDR2 SYGVKD. The germline V and J ends were trimmed by 6 bases and 1 base, with 6 bases remaining between them. The CDR3 loop is CAISRGNTEAFF. The CDR3 coding sequence is TGTGCCATCAGCAGGGGGAACACTGAAGCTTTCTTT.

This chain uses TRBV24-1 with TRBJ2-7; D is perhaps TRBD1 (5 bases). CDR1 is KGHDR and CDR2 is SFDVKD in the germline V gene. The CDR3 runs 18 residues. Between the trimmed V and J ends, which lost 1 base and 1 base, there was a span of 19 bases. The CDR3 region is CATSDLCRVEESSYEQYF. The CDR3 DNA sequence: TGTGCCACCAGTGATTTATGCAGGGTAGAAGAATCGTCCTACGAGCAGTACTTC.

The rearrangement joins TRBV10-2 to TRBJ2-1, with 8 bases aligning to TRBD2. Germline V gene lookup returns CDR1 WSHSY and CDR2 SAAADI. The CDR3 loop spans 15 amino acids. J was trimmed by 4 bases and V by 7 bases; bases with no gene match: 9. CDR3 sequence: CASMVAGPYYNEQFF. Written as DNA, the CDR3 is TGCGCCAGCATGGTAGCGGGACCCTATTACAATGAGCAGTTCTTC.

This CDR3 reads CASSEPGQGSQPQHF. The CDR3 region has the DNA TGCGCCAGCAGCGAACCGGGACAGGGGAGTCAGCCCCAGCATTTT. This chain links TRBV4-1 with TRBJ1-5; the match to TRBD1 covers 10 bases. With V trimmed by 5 bases and J by 6 bases, 7 bases remained unmatched. CDR1 and CDR2 (germline): MGHRA, YSYEKL. The CDR3 length is 15 residues.

The chain combines TRBV28 with TRBJ1-5; 7 bases agree with TRBD1. Germline loops: CDR1 MDHEN, CDR2 SYDVKM. This CDR3 comprises 14 residues. V shed 8 bases and J 5 bases; nucleotides not matched to a gene: 9. CDR3 coding DNA: TGTGCCAGCTACGGACAGGTCAATTATCAGCCCCAGCATTTT. It encodes CASYGQVNYQPQHF.

The chain uses TRBV7-9 and TRBJ1-6, with D uncertain. Germline CDR1 reads SEHNR; CDR2 reads FQNEAQ (reference sequence). The CDR3 runs to 14 residues. Trimming left V 7 bases short and J 0 bases short, with 7 bases between. Here the CDR3 reads CASTASSYNSPLHF. CDR3 in DNA: TGTGCCAGCACTGCTAGCTCCTATAATTCACCCCTCCACTTT. The entire variable domain, with the rest obtained from reference TRBV7-9 and TRBJ1-6, is as follows: DTGVSQNPRHKITKRGQNVTFRCDPISEHNRLYWYRQTLGQGPEFLTYFQNEAQLEKSRLLSDRFSAERPKGSFSTLEIQRTEQGDSAMYLCASTASSYNSPLHFGNGTRLTVT.

The genes are TRBV4-2 and TRBJ1-2; 9 nucleotides agree with TRBD1. The CDR3 consists of 15 residues. The ends lost 3 bases at V and 8 bases at J; junction bases unmatched: 10. Germline CDR1 reads LGHNA; CDR2 reads YNFKEQ. In DNA, the CDR3 is TGTGCCAGCAGCCAGGGTGGAGGGACAGGGCGAGGCTACACCTTC. As protein: CASSQGGGTGRGYTF.

The gene calls are TRBV11-2 and TRBJ1-1; unclear D gene. Trimming stripped 5 bases from V and 0 bases from J, with 7 bases between. This CDR3 region has 13 residues. CDR1 and CDR2 (germline): SGHAT, FQNNGV. The CDR3 nucleotides read TGTGCCAGCAGCCTTCGGGTGAACACTGAAGCTTTCTTT. It specifies CASSLRVNTEAFF.

The genes are TRBV27 and TRBJ1-5; TRBD1 matches 9 bases. Germline values: CDR1 MNHEY, CDR2 SMNVEV (reference sequence). After removal of 8 bases from V and 2 bases from J, the junction contained 7 bases not matched to a gene. The CDR3 has 15 amino acids. CDR3 residues: CASGGRTGGNQPQHF. Written as DNA, the CDR3 is TGTGCCAGCGGTGGTAGGACAGGGGGCAATCAGCCCCAGCATTTT.

The chain couples TRBV7-9 to TRBJ1-1; maybe TRBD1 (5 bases). V dropped 9 bases and J dropped 4 bases, with 24 bases sitting between them. CDR1 is SEHNR, CDR2 FQNEAQ, per germline (reference sequence). The CDR3 has 16 amino acids. This chain's CDR3 is CASSTTRLTAFTEAFF. In nucleotides, the CDR3 is TGTGCCAGTTCCACCACGAGGTTGACAGCTTTCACTGAAGCTTTCTTT.

The chain combines TRBV5-8 with TRBJ1-2; 7 bases are shared with TRBD1. The V gene's germline CDR1 is SGHTS and CDR2 YDEGEE. With 4 bases clipped from V and 7 bases from J, the junction kept 13 bases outside the gene matches. This CDR3 has 15 amino acids. The CDR3 protein is CASSLISAPGGGYTF. The CDR3 DNA reads as TGTGCCAGCAGCCTTATCAGCGCCCCAGGGGGTGGCTACACCTTC.

V and J are TRBV7-9 and TRBJ2-7; a weak D match, TRBD1 (6 bases). The CDR3 runs to 14 residues. Trimming removed 3 bases from V and 0 bases from J, with 9 bases in between. From germline, CDR1 is SEHNR and CDR2 FQNEAQ (reference sequence). The CDR3 DNA reads TGTGCCAGCAGCTTCGGGACAAACTCCTACGAGCAGTACTTC. It encodes CASSFGTNSYEQYF.

This chain links TRBV5-1 with TRBJ1-1, with D possibly being TRBD1 (5 bases). The V gene's germline CDR1 is SGHRS and CDR2 YFSETQ. The V end lost 4 bases, the J end lost 8 bases, and 18 bases lay between the germline ends. The CDR3 runs to 14 residues. CDR3 sequence: CASSRQGNPSEAFF. The CDR3, as DNA: TGCGCCAGCAGCCGTCAGGGAAATCCCTCCGAAGCTTTCTTT.

The chain carries TRBV7-2 and TRBJ2-2; 10 nucleotides align to TRBD2. V shed 6 bases, J shed 4 bases, and the junction held 5 bases outside the gene matches. The CDR3 loop spans 15 amino acids. Per germline, CDR1 SGHTA and CDR2 FQGNSA. Here the CDR3 DNA reads TGTGCCAGCAGGGAAGCGGGGGGGCGCACCGGGGAGCTGTTTTTT. Translated, it gives CASREAGGRTGELFF.